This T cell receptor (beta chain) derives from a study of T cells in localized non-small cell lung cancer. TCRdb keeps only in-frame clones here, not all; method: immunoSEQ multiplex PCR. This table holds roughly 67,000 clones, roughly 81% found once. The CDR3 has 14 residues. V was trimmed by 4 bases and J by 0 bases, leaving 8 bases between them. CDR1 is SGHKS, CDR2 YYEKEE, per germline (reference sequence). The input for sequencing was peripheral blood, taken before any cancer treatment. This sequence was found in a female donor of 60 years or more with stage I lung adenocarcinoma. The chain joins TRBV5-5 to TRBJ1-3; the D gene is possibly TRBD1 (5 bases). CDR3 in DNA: TGTGCCAGCAGCCTGGGACCCTCTGGAAACACCATATATTTT. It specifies CASSLGPSGNTIYF. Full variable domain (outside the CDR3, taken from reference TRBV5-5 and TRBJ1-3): DAGVTQSPTHLIKTRGQQVTLRCSPISGHKSVSWYQQVLGQGPQFIFQYYEKEERGRGNFPDRFSARQFPNYSSELNVNALLLGDSALYLCASSLGPSGNTIYFGEGSWLTVV.